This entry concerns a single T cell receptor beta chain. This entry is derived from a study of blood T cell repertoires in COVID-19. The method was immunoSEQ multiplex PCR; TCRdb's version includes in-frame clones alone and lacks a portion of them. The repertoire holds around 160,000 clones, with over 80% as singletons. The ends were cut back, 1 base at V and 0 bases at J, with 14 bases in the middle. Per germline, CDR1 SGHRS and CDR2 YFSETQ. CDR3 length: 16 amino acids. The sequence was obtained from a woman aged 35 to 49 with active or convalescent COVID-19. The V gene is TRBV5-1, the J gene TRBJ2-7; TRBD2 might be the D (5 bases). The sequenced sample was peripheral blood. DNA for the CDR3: TGCGCCAGCAGCTTGAGTGCCGGGGTTAGCTCCTACGAGCAGTACTTC. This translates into CASSLSAGVSSYEQYF.